This entry lists 30 T cell receptor beta chains sequenced from one sample in a study of CXCR3-negative and CXCR3-positive naive CD8 T cells. Study outcomes and limitations: CXCR3-positive naive cells carried more hydrophobic TRB CDR3s than CXCR3-negative ones.

UMI labels and 5' RACE were used to prepare the TRB cDNA libraries. TCRdb re-called the 5' RACE reads; one entry per CDR3 protein, DNA not given. The listing contains fewer than 140,000 distinct CDR3 sequences. Their target antigens are unknown. The sample comprised naive CXCR3+ CD8+ T cells from blood. As to subset: CD45RO-CCR7+CD27+CD95- naive CD8+ T cells expressing CXCR3 (TNR3+). Receptor source: a human donor in good health. Some clones in this sample may be carry-over from other donors' samples.

J is TRBJ2-2 and V is TRBV6-5; with no DNA, the TCRdb D assignment of TRBD2 cannot be verified. Looked up from germline, CDR1 is MNHEY and CDR2 is SVGAGI. The CDR3 extends over 15 amino acids. The CDR3 sequence is CASRSLTRNTGELFF.

The chain combines TRBV7-7 with TRBJ2-7; there is no DNA to check the TCRdb D call of TRBD1. The CDR3 sequence is 14 residues long. Per the germline V gene, CDR1 is SSHAT and CDR2 is FNYEAQ (reference sequence). CDR3 sequence reads: CASSLGTGYYEQYF.

The V gene is TRBV18, the J gene TRBJ1-1; TCRdb gives TRBD1 as the D gene, but with no DNA this cannot be confirmed. CDR3 length equals 14 residues. Looked up from germline, CDR1 is KGHSH and CDR2 is LQKENI. CDR3 loop: CASSSGRGDTEAFF.

The rearrangement links TRBV5-1 to TRBJ2-1; lacking DNA, the TRBD1 call made by TCRdb goes unchecked. The CDR3 has 16 residues. Germline CDR1 SGHRS, CDR2 YFSETQ. CDR3 amino acids: CASTSLSGGSYNEQFF.

The chain links TRBV6-6 to TRBJ2-1; checking the TCRdb D call of TRBD1 is not possible without DNA. Germline lookup yields CDR1 MNHNY and CDR2 SVGAGI (reference sequence). The CDR3 extends over 11 amino acids. The CDR3 loop is CASSIQGEQFF.

The chain uses TRBV12-3 or TRBV12-4 and TRBJ2-7; the D call from TCRdb, TRBD1, cannot be confirmed without DNA. The CDR3 runs 15 residues. The CDR3 is CASSHGQGSTYEQYF.

The gene calls are TRBV12-3 or TRBV12-4 and TRBJ1-1; TCRdb lists TRBD1, though no DNA is available to test this call. This CDR3 has 17 amino acids. The CDR3 sequence: CASSFHLEGAGNTEAFF.

This chain joins TRBV7-2 and TRBJ2-1; the TRBD1 assignment by TCRdb is unverifiable without DNA. CDR1 is SGHTA, CDR2 FQGNSA, per germline. The CDR3 is 14 residues long. The CDR3 here is CASSPGWGAVEQFF. Drawing the rest from reference TRBV7-2 and TRBJ2-1, the complete variable domain is GAGVSQSPSNKVTEKGKDVELRCDPISGHTALYWYRQSLGQGLEFLIYFQGNSAPDKSGLPSDRFSAERTGGSVSTLTIQRTQQEDSAVYLCASSPGWGAVEQFFGPGTRLTVL.

The J gene is TRBJ2-5, the V gene TRBV7-2; TCRdb outputs TRBD2, but without DNA this stays unchecked. The length of the CDR3 is 14 residues. Germline V gives CDR1 SGHTA, CDR2 FQGNSA. CDR3 protein: CASSLIAGGETQYF.

This sequence joins TRBV3-1 and TRBJ2-5; no DNA is available, so the TRBD2 call from TCRdb remains unchecked. Germline V gene sequence: CDR1 LGHDT, CDR2 YNNKEL (reference sequence). This CDR3 has 16 residues. The CDR3 spells CASSQTTLSGEETQYF.

This chain joins TRBV7-8 and TRBJ2-7. Germline assignment: CDR1 SGHVS and CDR2 FQNEAQ. The length of the CDR3 is 15 residues. CDR3 residues: CASSLEPFGPYEQYF.

The genes are TRBV24-1 and TRBJ2-2; the D call of TRBD1 rests on TCRdb alone, since no DNA is present to check it. Per the germline V gene, CDR1 is KGHDR and CDR2 is SFDVKD. This CDR3 has 16 amino acids. The CDR3: CATSDPDRGRTGELFF.

The gene calls are TRBV28 and TRBJ2-1; the TRBD2 assignment by TCRdb is unverifiable without DNA. Germline CDR1 reads MDHEN; CDR2 reads SYDVKM. The CDR3 length is 15 residues. CDR3 loop: CASSLGQGLYNEQFF.

The CDR3 region is CASIDSRGELFF. The chain has TRBV28 and TRBJ2-2. From germline, CDR1 is MDHEN and CDR2 SYDVKM. The CDR3 consists of 12 residues.

The chain recombines TRBV28 with TRBJ2-7; the TCRdb D gene call, TRBD1, has no DNA to confirm it. This CDR3 contains 13 residues. Germline-derived CDR1 and CDR2 are MDHEN and SYDVKM. The CDR3 reads CASSLWGPGEQYF. The entire variable domain, with the rest obtained from reference TRBV28 and TRBJ2-7, is as follows: DVKVTQSSRYLVKRTGEKVFLECVQDMDHENMFWYRQDPGLGLRLIYFSYDVKMKEKGDIPEGYSVSREKKERFSLILESASTNQTSMYLCASSLWGPGEQYFGPGTRLTVT.

The rearrangement joins TRBV7-9 to TRBJ2-7. CDR1 is SEHNR and CDR2 is FQNEAQ in the germline V gene (reference sequence). The CDR3 extends over 11 amino acids. The CDR3 loop is CASSFSTEQYF.

The chain recombines TRBV5-4 with TRBJ2-5. This CDR3 is built from 13 residues. Germline V gives CDR1 SGHNT, CDR2 YYREEE (reference sequence). The CDR3 loop is CASSLGVKGAQYF.

CDR3 protein: CASPYPDSPKTQYF. V is TRBV5-4 and J is TRBJ2-5; the TRBD1 assignment by TCRdb is unverifiable without DNA. The CDR3 runs 14 residues. Germline CDR1 reads SGHNT; CDR2 reads YYREEE (reference sequence).

The chain recombines TRBV6-2 or TRBV6-3 with TRBJ2-7; there is no DNA to check the TCRdb D call of TRBD1. Germline assignment: CDR1 MNHEY and CDR2 SVGEGT. CDR3 length: 14 amino acids. The CDR3 spells CASSRLQGMGEQYF.

The CDR3 protein is CTSSFVPGQVYYGYTF. V and J are TRBV27 and TRBJ1-2; TCRdb proposes TRBD1, but this gene call is untestable without DNA. This CDR3 spans 16 amino acids. CDR1 is MNHEY, CDR2 SMNVEV, per germline (reference sequence).

The chain links TRBV4-2 to TRBJ2-7; lacking DNA, the TRBD2 call made by TCRdb goes unchecked. The CDR3 has 17 residues. Germline loops: CDR1 LGHNA, CDR2 YNFKEQ. The CDR3 spells CASSQEIVGGEAYEQYF.

The chain combines TRBV30 with TRBJ2-1; the D gene TCRdb calls, TRBD2, cannot be checked with no DNA. Germline CDR1 is GTSNPN and CDR2 is SVGIG (reference sequence). CDR3 size: 15 residues. CDR3 amino acids: CAWTLGTSAYNEQFF.

The rearrangement joins TRBV5-6 to TRBJ1-2; there is no DNA to check the TCRdb D call of TRBD1. This CDR3 is 14 amino acids long. Germline loops: CDR1 SGHDT, CDR2 YYEEEE. The chain's CDR3 is CASSPTGFDYGYTF. The complete variable domain, with remaining parts taken from reference TRBV5-6 and TRBJ1-2, reads DAGVTQSPTHLIKTRGQQVTLRCSPKSGHDTVSWYQQALGQGPQFIFQYYEEEERQRGNFPDRFSGHQFPNYSSELNVNALLLGDSALYLCASSPTGFDYGYTFGSGTRLTVV.

The chain combines TRBV5-1 with TRBJ1-2; TCRdb lists TRBD1, though no DNA is available to test this call. Germline loops: CDR1 SGHRS, CDR2 YFSETQ. The CDR3 spans 15 residues. CDR3: CASSPDPLSIYGYTF.

V is TRBV12-3 or TRBV12-4 and J is TRBJ2-5; TCRdb returns TRBD1, unconfirmable since there is no DNA. The CDR3 runs to 15 residues. The chain's CDR3 is CASSLDRDLQATQYF.

This sequence joins TRBV29-1 and TRBJ2-7; no DNA is available, so the TRBD2 call from TCRdb remains unchecked. The CDR3 has 17 residues. Germline assignment: CDR1 SQVTM and CDR2 ANQGSEA. CDR3 sequence: CSAGTSGSNRSSYEQYF.

The chain carries TRBV6-6 and TRBJ2-2; TCRdb indicates TRBD1, and absent DNA this call remains unverified. CDR1 is MNHNY and CDR2 is SVGAGI in the germline V gene (reference sequence). The CDR3 extends over 17 amino acids. CDR3 loop: CASSYSTGTGMTGELFF.

The chain couples TRBV20-1 to TRBJ2-1; TCRdb's D call of TRBD1 is untestable without DNA. The CDR3 consists of 16 residues. Germline CDR1 reads DFQATT; CDR2 reads SNEGSKA (reference sequence). CDR3 loop: CSASPYGQGPPGEQFF.

The chain has TRBV4-3 and TRBJ2-7; the TCRdb D gene call, TRBD1, has no DNA to confirm it. This CDR3 comprises 15 residues. Looked up from germline, CDR1 is LGHNA and CDR2 is YSLEER. CDR3 sequence: CASSQVPGGAYEQYF.

The chain links TRBV4-1 to TRBJ1-1; absent DNA, TCRdb's TRBD1 call cannot be checked. In germline, CDR1 is MGHRA, CDR2 YSYEKL. The CDR3 contains 15 residues. CDR3: CASSQVTGRFAEAFF.